The present TCR beta chain was sequenced within a study of T cell responses to AZD1222 COVID-19 vaccine. Study results and limitations: Donors were largely white British and mainly female; clonal diversity was possibly underestimated. Only a handful of AZD1222 recipients, several in all, had baseline seropositivity.

A remark on this clone: The antigen is not known.

The protocol was immunoSEQ multiplex PCR, while the TCRdb copy is restricted to in-frame clones and leaves out a portion. The sample contains approximately 160,000 clones, 88% of which appear only once. The sample was peripheral blood, taken on day 0 of AZD1222 vaccination. The source is an adult in good health.

CDR3 amino acids: CASSYRNTEAFF. The CDR3 coding sequence is TGTGCCAGCAGCTACCGGAACACTGAAGCTTTCTTT. The J gene is TRBJ1-1, the V gene TRBV3-1 (or the pseudogene TRBV3-2); no reliable D call. This CDR3 spans 12 amino acids. Germline CDR1 is LGHDT and CDR2 is YNNKEL (reference sequence). V lost 5 bases, J lost 1 base, and 5 bases lay in between.